This T cell receptor beta chain was profiled in a study of radiation and T cells in renal cell carcinoma. Trimming removed 1 base from V and 0 bases from J, with 4 bases in between. This CDR3 has 14 residues. Germline V lookup: CDR1 MNHNS, CDR2 SASEGT. Here immunoSEQ multiplex PCR was the method, and the copy in TCRdb shows in-frame clones only, minus some. The table records roughly 160,000 clones, about 87% of them present only once. The study's findings and limits: Top tumor clonotypes rose in blood 2 weeks post-radiation, then contracted.

A word on this clone: Its target is not known.

The time point: blood 4 weeks post-SBRT, at nephrectomy. Treatment defined: 15 Gy SBRT to primary tumor, nephrectomy 4 weeks later. The tumor was a clear cell renal cell carcinoma. The sequencing used blood, collected from a patient whose treatment included radiotherapy and nephrectomy. The receptor comes from a woman in her 50s with renal cell carcinoma. The chain combines TRBV6-1 with TRBJ1-3; D gene unclear. CDR3: CASSEEGSGNTIYF. CDR3 nucleotide sequence: TGTGCCAGCAGTGAAGAGGGCTCTGGAAACACCATATATTTT.